This entry describes one T cell receptor beta chain. Its matching antigen is unknown. The data belong to a study of T cell responses to AZD1222 COVID-19 vaccine. Study summary: Second doses that came at about 4 or about 12 weeks were put together.

Study observations and caveats: The donors showed a predominance of white British ancestry and of females, with possible underestimation of clonal diversity. Spike-wide vaccine-associated CD4 TCRs dominated at 160-218 and 743-854. Following two doses of AZD1222, Spike-specific TCR breadth and depth rose.

Assay: immunoSEQ multiplex PCR; the TCRdb copy retains only in-frame clones and omits some. The data show approximately 92,000 clones, over 75% seen once. Germline V gene sequence: CDR1 SGHTA, CDR2 FQGNSA. V lost 4 bases, J lost 2 bases, and 12 bases stayed unmatched. The CDR3 covers 18 residues. Sample: peripheral blood, taken on day 0 of AZD1222 vaccination. The TCR sequence derives from an adult in good health. The rearrangement uses TRBV7-2 and TRBJ2-3; 10 bases line up with TRBD2. For the CDR3, the DNA is TGTGCCAGCAGCTCCGGGGCTAGCGGGGGCCTCATCACAGATACGCAGTATTTT. It encodes CASSSGASGGLITDTQYF.